This is a list of T cell receptor beta chains from one sample in a study of T cells in Graves' hyperthyroidism and ophthalmopathy. From the multiplex PCR reads, TCRdb called clonotypes with MiXCR, one entry per CDR3 protein. The top ten hold 25% to 30% of the sample, which has hundreds of thousands of distinct CDR3 sequences, around an eighth seen once. Sequencing used blood. These receptors were collected from a man between 45 and 60 years old with Graves' ophthalmopathy. Both conserved end residues are part of each CDR3. Fields, in order: V gene, D gene, clone size, J gene, CDR3 protein, CDR3 DNA. The D gene is left open where the match is weak. Size is stated for part of the rows, as once, few or many counts, or as a class when the clone is expanded.

v_call: TRBV10-2
d_call: TRBD2
clone_size: many
j_call: TRBJ2-1
cdr3_aa: CASSESRGTPPYNEQFF
cdr3_nt: TGCGCCAGCAGTGAGTCGCGGGGGACTCCGCCCTACAATGAGCAGTTCTTC

v_call: TRBV12-3/TRBV12-4
d_call: NA
clone_size: NA
j_call: TRBJ2-3
cdr3_aa: CASSPHRLSSSTDTQYF
cdr3_nt: TGTGCCAGCAGCCCCCACCGCCTTAGCAGTAGCACAGATACGCAGTATTTT

v_call: TRBV6-1
d_call: NA
clone_size: many
j_call: TRBJ2-3
cdr3_aa: CASSEGAGSFSVTDTQYF
cdr3_nt: TGTGCCAGCAGTGAAGGCGCGGGGAGCTTTTCAGTCACAGATACGCAGTATTTT

v_call: TRBV12-3/TRBV12-4
d_call: NA
clone_size: many
j_call: TRBJ2-3
cdr3_aa: CASTNTGQDTQYF
cdr3_nt: TGTGCCAGCACCAACACGGGTCAAGATACGCAGTATTTT

v_call: TRBV20-1
d_call: NA
clone_size: many
j_call: TRBJ2-7
cdr3_aa: CSARDNQGRYEQYF
cdr3_nt: TGCAGTGCTAGAGATAACCAGGGGCGCTACGAGCAGTACTTC

v_call: TRBV28
d_call: NA
clone_size: many
j_call: TRBJ2-7
cdr3_aa: CASSSVVYEQYF
cdr3_nt: TGTGCCAGCAGTTCGGTGGTCTACGAGCAGTACTTC

v_call: TRBV28
d_call: TRBD1
clone_size: many
j_call: TRBJ2-3
cdr3_aa: CASMGQGGQDTQYF
cdr3_nt: TGTGCCAGCATGGGACAGGGGGGCCAAGATACGCAGTATTTT

v_call: TRBV6-6
d_call: NA
clone_size: many
j_call: TRBJ2-3
cdr3_aa: CASSYLAASRRSTDTQYF
cdr3_nt: TGTGCCAGCAGTTACTTGGCAGCTTCCCGCCGTTCGACAGATACGCAGTATTTT

v_call: TRBV12-5
d_call: NA
clone_size: few
j_call: TRBJ2-2
cdr3_aa: CASGFRGQGRNTGELFF
cdr3_nt: TGTGCTAGTGGTTTCCGCGGTCAGGGTCGGAACACCGGGGAGCTGTTTTTT

v_call: TRBV20-1
d_call: NA
clone_size: NA
j_call: TRBJ2-2
cdr3_aa: CSASSRVDTGELFF
cdr3_nt: TGCAGTGCTAGTAGCCGGGTGGACACCGGGGAGCTGTTTTTT

v_call: TRBV7-9
d_call: NA
clone_size: many
j_call: TRBJ2-6
cdr3_aa: CASRETVSGANVLTF
cdr3_nt: TGTGCCAGCAGGGAGACAGTCTCTGGGGCCAACGTCCTGACTTTC

v_call: TRBV3-1
d_call: NA
clone_size: many
j_call: TRBJ2-7
cdr3_aa: CASSQGSYEQYF
cdr3_nt: TGTGCCAGCAGCCAAGGGTCCTACGAGCAGTACTTC

v_call: TRBV20-1
d_call: TRBD2
clone_size: few
j_call: TRBJ2-3
cdr3_aa: CSARTGGPIDTQYF
cdr3_nt: TGCAGTGCTAGAACGGGAGGGCCTATTGATACGCAGTATTTT

v_call: TRBV10-3
d_call: TRBD2
clone_size: NA
j_call: TRBJ2-7
cdr3_aa: CAIRLADLPLEQYF
cdr3_nt: TGTGCCATCAGGCTAGCGGACCTGCCGTTGGAGCAGTACTTC

v_call: TRBV6-1
d_call: NA
clone_size: few
j_call: TRBJ2-3
cdr3_aa: CASSPWGTTDTQYF
cdr3_nt: TGTGCCAGCAGCCCCTGGGGGACCACAGATACGCAGTATTTT

v_call: TRBV10-2
d_call: TRBD2
clone_size: NA
j_call: TRBJ2-1
cdr3_aa: CASSERLAGVSDEQFF
cdr3_nt: TGCGCCAGCAGTGAGCGTCTAGCGGGAGTTTCGGATGAGCAGTTCTTC

v_call: TRBV13
d_call: NA
clone_size: NA
j_call: TRBJ2-5
cdr3_aa: CASSSGWREETQYF
cdr3_nt: TGTGCCAGCAGCTCCGGATGGAGGGAAGAGACCCAGTACTTC

v_call: TRBV27
d_call: TRBD2
clone_size: NA
j_call: TRBJ2-1
cdr3_aa: CASSRRTSGGSYNEQFF
cdr3_nt: TGTGCCAGCAGCCGACGGACTAGCGGGGGATCTTACAATGAGCAGTTCTTC

v_call: TRBV6-1
d_call: NA
clone_size: NA
j_call: TRBJ1-2
cdr3_aa: CASSPVRSGYGYTF
cdr3_nt: TGTGCCAGCAGTCCCGTCCGCTCCGGGTATGGCTACACCTTC

v_call: TRBV10-3
d_call: TRBD1
clone_size: once
j_call: TRBJ1-1
cdr3_aa: CAISDLDRGIMNTEAFF
cdr3_nt: TGTGCCATCAGTGATCTTGACAGGGGTATCATGAACACTGAAGCTTTCTTT

v_call: TRBV11-3
d_call: TRBD2
clone_size: few
j_call: TRBJ2-2
cdr3_aa: CASSLDPTDGLAYTGELFF
cdr3_nt: TGTGCCAGCAGCTTAGACCCAACAGACGGACTAGCGTACACCGGGGAGCTGTTTTTT

v_call: TRBV6-5
d_call: NA
clone_size: many
j_call: TRBJ2-5
cdr3_aa: CASSYSGQGGLRETQYF
cdr3_nt: TGTGCCAGCAGTTACTCCGGCCAGGGAGGTCTTCGGGAGACCCAGTACTTC

v_call: TRBV29-1
d_call: NA
clone_size: NA
j_call: TRBJ1-2
cdr3_aa: CSVESLPGDGYTF
cdr3_nt: TGCAGCGTTGAATCCCTACCGGGTGATGGCTACACCTTC

v_call: TRBV6-5
d_call: NA
clone_size: many
j_call: TRBJ1-2
cdr3_aa: CASSYRGGDYGYTF
cdr3_nt: TGTGCCAGCAGTTACAGGGGGGGAGACTATGGCTACACCTTC

v_call: TRBV15
d_call: NA
clone_size: many
j_call: TRBJ2-5
cdr3_aa: CATSSAGSTQYF
cdr3_nt: TGTGCCACCAGCAGCGCCGGGAGTACCCAGTACTTC

v_call: TRBV5-6
d_call: TRBD1
clone_size: few
j_call: TRBJ2-2
cdr3_aa: CASLGQGVTGELFF
cdr3_nt: TGTGCCAGCTTAGGACAGGGCGTAACCGGGGAGCTGTTTTTT

v_call: TRBV9
d_call: TRBD2
clone_size: NA
j_call: TRBJ2-2
cdr3_aa: CASSVQSGRLTGELFF
cdr3_nt: TGTGCCAGCAGCGTACAAAGCGGGAGGCTCACCGGGGAGCTGTTTTTT

v_call: TRBV12-5
d_call: NA
clone_size: many
j_call: TRBJ2-7
cdr3_aa: CASGLPPGQGSSYEQYF
cdr3_nt: TGTGCTAGTGGTCTCCCCCCGGGGCAGGGGTCGTCCTACGAGCAGTACTTC